This is a list of T cell receptor beta chains from one sample in a study of T cell repertoires in cytomegalovirus infection. TCRdb processed the reads anew with MiXCR; each CDR3 protein has one entry. The data show roughly 300,000 distinct CDR3 sequences, with about a quarter seen just once and approximately 15% held by the top ten. Sample: PBMCs. Receptors originate from a human donor in good health (CMV status not recorded). Some clones in this sample may be carry-over from other donors' samples. Each CDR3 is given with its conserved first and last residue. A D gene is named only where the DNA matches it firmly. Not every row has a clone size; where given, it reads once, few, many or a size class.

few TRBD2 TRBJ2-7 TRBV27 CASSSATSGVYEQYF TGTGCCAGCAGTTCAGCGACTAGCGGGGTGTACGAGCAGTACTTC
NA NA TRBJ1-5 TRBV19 CASSPTTQPQHF TGTGCCAGTAGTCCGACGACCCAGCCCCAGCATTTT
NA TRBD2 TRBJ2-1 TRBV6-2/TRBV6-3 CASTGGAGGPHNEQFF TGTGCCAGCACCGGAGGGGCGGGAGGGCCCCACAATGAGCAGTTCTTC
NA TRBD1 TRBJ2-7 TRBV20-1 CSAYGTGLEQYF TGCAGTGCTTACGGGACAGGGCTCGAGCAGTACTTC
NA NA TRBJ1-2 TRBV11-1 CASSLRRTDNYGYTF TGTGCCAGCAGCTTACGCAGGACGGATAACTATGGCTACACCTTC
NA TRBD1 TRBJ1-1 TRBV10-3 CAISESGQGNTEAFF TGTGCCATCAGTGAGTCAGGACAGGGGAACACTGAAGCTTTCTTT
NA NA TRBJ1-2 TRBV28 CASTSAIYGYTF TGTGCCAGCACCTCGGCAATCTATGGCTACACCTTC
many NA TRBJ2-7 TRBV10-3 CAISGQQNEQYF TGTGCCATCAGTGGACAACAGAACGAGCAGTACTTC
NA TRBD1 TRBJ1-1 TRBV28 CASRSTGEPNTEAFF TGTGCCAGCAGATCGACAGGGGAACCGAACACTGAAGCTTTCTTT
many NA TRBJ2-5 TRBV11-2 CASSSGLQETQYF TGTGCCAGCAGCTCGGGCCTCCAAGAGACCCAGTACTTC
NA TRBD2 TRBJ2-5 TRBV28 CATSGREETQYF TGTGCCACCAGCGGGAGGGAGGAGACCCAGTACTTC
few TRBD1 TRBJ1-4 TRBV28 CASSSSMTGGTNEKLFF TGTGCCAGCAGTTCATCGATGACAGGGGGCACTAATGAAAAACTGTTTTTT
NA NA TRBJ1-5 TRBV11-2 CASSPGVDQPQHF TGTGCCAGCAGCCCCGGAGTGGATCAGCCCCAGCATTTT
once NA TRBJ1-2 TRBV28 CASLAGGSFYGYTF TGTGCCAGTTTAGCTGGGGGGTCTTTTTATGGCTACACCTTC
few NA TRBJ1-4 TRBV5-6 CASSPLGDANEKLFF TGTGCCAGCAGCCCGCTGGGAGATGCTAATGAAAAACTGTTTTTT
NA NA TRBJ2-7 TRBV20-1 CSAKGDTYEQYF TGCAGTGCTAAGGGTGATACCTACGAGCAGTACTTC
NA NA TRBJ1-6 TRBV20-1 CSARDDIHNSPLHF TGCAGTGCTAGAGATGACATACATAATTCACCCCTCCACTTT
few NA TRBJ1-5 TRBV20-1 CSAREPGPALYNQPQHF TGCAGTGCTAGAGAGCCGGGGCCGGCCCTCTACAATCAGCCCCAGCATTTT
NA TRBD1 TRBJ2-5 TRBV20-1 CSARGQSYQETQYF TGCAGTGCTAGGGGACAGTCGTACCAAGAGACCCAGTACTTC
NA NA TRBJ2-7 TRBV4-1 CASSQLANSYEQYF TGCGCCAGCAGCCAACTAGCGAATTCCTACGAGCAGTACTTC
NA TRBD1 TRBJ1-6 TRBV29-1 CSARDRGNSPLHF TGCAGCGCCCGAGACAGGGGGAATTCACCCCTCCACTTT
NA TRBD1 TRBJ1-3 TRBV13 CASSSWDRSSGNTIYF TGTGCCAGCAGCTCGTGGGACAGAAGCTCTGGAAACACCATATATTTT
few NA TRBJ1-5 TRBV28 CASSQNIGPQHF TGTGCCAGCAGCCAGAACATAGGGCCCCAGCATTTT
NA NA TRBJ1-5 TRBV6-5 CASSSPGPNQPQHF TGTGCCAGCAGTTCTCCAGGGCCCAATCAGCCCCAGCATTTT
few NA TRBJ1-2 TRBV7-2 CASSLGVQGLGYTF TGTGCCAGCAGCTTAGGTGTACAGGGTCTTGGCTACACCTTC
once TRBD2 TRBJ2-1 TRBV5-1 CASSLRSGTSYNEQFF TGCGCCAGCAGCTTGAGAAGCGGGACCTCCTACAATGAGCAGTTCTTC
many TRBD1 TRBJ2-7 TRBV5-1 CASSFGDRGSYEQYF TGCGCCAGCAGCTTCGGAGACAGGGGTTCCTACGAGCAGTACTTC
NA NA TRBJ2-2 TRBV20-1 CSAGSGNTGELFF TGCAGTGCCGGTAGCGGGAACACCGGGGAGCTGTTTTTT
NA NA TRBJ1-6 TRBV20-1 CSARGTADSPLHF TGCAGTGCTAGAGGGACCGCGGATTCACCCCTCCACTTT
many TRBD2 TRBJ2-7 TRBV29-1 CSVFGLAGDSYEQYF TGCAGCGTTTTCGGACTAGCGGGGGACTCCTACGAGCAGTACTTC
NA NA TRBJ2-7 TRBV15 CATSRAGGEYEQYF TGTGCCACCAGCAGAGCCGGAGGGGAGTACGAGCAGTACTTC
NA TRBD1 TRBJ1-6 TRBV28 CASSLEQGAGSPLHF TGTGCCAGCAGTTTGGAGCAGGGGGCAGGTTCACCCCTCCACTTT
NA TRBD2 TRBJ2-2 TRBV20-1 CSARRGASLPHTGELFF TGCAGTGCTAGGCGGGGGGCTAGTTTACCTCACACCGGGGAGCTGTTTTTT
few TRBD2 TRBJ2-1 TRBV28 CASSLTSGRYNEQFF TGTGCCAGCAGTCTAACTAGCGGGAGGTATAATGAGCAGTTCTTC
many TRBD2 TRBJ2-7 TRBV7-2 CASSFGAGGGAGEQYF TGTGCCAGCAGCTTTGGAGCGGGAGGAGGGGCGGGCGAGCAGTACTTC
many TRBD2 TRBJ2-1 TRBV7-2 CASSSTSGGDNEQFF TGTGCCAGCAGCTCGACTAGCGGGGGGGACAATGAGCAGTTCTTC
NA NA TRBJ2-5 TRBV28 CASSTLLRQETQYF TGTGCCAGCAGTACCTTACTCCGCCAAGAGACCCAGTACTTC
NA NA TRBJ2-5 TRBV20-1 CSAYGGGETQYF TGCAGTGCTTATGGAGGGGGGGAGACCCAGTACTTC
NA TRBD2 TRBJ2-3 TRBV11-2 CASSRSSGGADTQYF TGTGCCAGCAGCCGCTCTAGCGGGGGGGCAGATACGCAGTATTTT
few NA TRBJ2-3 TRBV20-1 CSASHGATDTQYF TGCAGTGCTAGTCACGGGGCCACAGATACGCAGTATTTT
NA TRBD2 TRBJ2-1 TRBV3-1 CASSPRVGLAGDPYNEQFF TGTGCCAGCAGCCCGAGAGTAGGACTAGCGGGAGACCCTTACAATGAGCAGTTCTTC
NA NA TRBJ1-1 TRBV29-1 CSVFAREAFF TGCAGCGTTTTCGCACGGGAAGCTTTCTTT
few NA TRBJ2-5 TRBV7-6 CASSSSGAGETQYF TGTGCCAGCAGCTCTTCGGGGGCAGGAGAGACCCAGTACTTC
NA TRBD1 TRBJ1-2 TRBV29-1 CSVIAGTANYGYTF TGCAGCGTGATCGCCGGGACAGCTAACTATGGCTACACCTTC
many NA TRBJ1-2 TRBV7-2 CASSLSGYGYTF TGTGCCAGCAGCTTATCGGGGTACGGCTACACCTTC
NA NA TRBJ1-2 TRBV29-1 CSVESGNYGYTF TGCAGCGTTGAATCAGGGAACTATGGCTACACCTTC
NA TRBD2 TRBJ2-7 TRBV28 CASSLGLAGKEQYF TGTGCCAGCAGTTTAGGGCTAGCGGGGAAGGAGCAGTACTTC
few NA TRBJ2-3 TRBV20-1 CSARDWGDTQYF TGCAGTGCTAGAGATTGGGGGGATACGCAGTATTTT
NA NA TRBJ1-2 TRBV19 CASQGDNYGYTF TGTGCCAGTCAGGGCGATAACTATGGCTACACCTTC
NA NA TRBJ1-1 TRBV12-3/TRBV12-4 CASSSGRSEAFF TGTGCCAGCAGTTCAGGGAGGTCTGAAGCTTTCTTT
many NA TRBJ1-1 TRBV4-1 CASSRAGFTEAFF TGCGCCAGCAGCCGAGCGGGATTCACTGAAGCTTTCTTT
NA NA TRBJ1-1 TRBV12-3/TRBV12-4 CASSLEQGNTEAFF TGTGCCAGCAGTTTAGAGCAGGGGAACACTGAAGCTTTCTTT
NA NA TRBJ1-1 TRBV5-1 CASSWGTGGQNTEAFF TGCGCCAGCAGCTGGGGGACGGGGGGACAGAACACTGAAGCTTTCTTT